This T cell receptor (beta chain) is from a study of CD8 T cells in ankylosing spondylitis. Study-wide points: Those disease-linked clones were CD8+; they were also relatively rare in peripheral blood. What appeared characteristic of ankylosing spondylitis blood was a TCR beta motif of fewer than ten highly homologous variants. Reportedly, significant enrichment of disease-linked clones occurred in matched ankylosing spondylitis synovial fluid. Earlier studies detected some motif variants in reactive arthritis synovial fluid and blood.

Points on this clonotype: Its target is not known.

By quantitative 5'-RACE with molecular barcodes, the TCR beta libraries were made. TCRdb reprocessed the 5' RACE reads via MiXCR and lists one record per CDR3 protein. The data contain some 840,000 distinct CDR3 sequences, roughly 12% of them singletons. This CDR3 contains 14 residues. The V end was cut by 3 bases, the J end by 5 bases, with 14 bases between. Sequencing input: blood, either unsorted or a sorted T cell fraction (not recorded which). This receptor was obtained from a male donor with ankylosing spondylitis. The chain employs TRBV12-3 or TRBV12-4 and TRBJ2-7; D may be TRBD1 or TRBD2 (5 bases each). CDR3 bases: TGTGCCAGCAGTTTGACGGGACGGCCTGACGAGCAGTACTTC. It is translated as CASSLTGRPDEQYF.